The entry below gives a single TCR beta chain sequence along with its context. The same CDR3 is also encoded by other DNA sequences in this sample. These data are taken from a study of shared clonotypes between healthy human individuals. Assay: immunoSEQ multiplex PCR; the TCRdb copy retains only in-frame clones and omits some. The data show some 500,000 clones, 90% to 97% seen once. Trimming removed 3 bases at V and 0 bases at J, with 5 bases between. CDR1 is LNHDA, CDR2 SQIVND, per germline (reference sequence). The CDR3 loop spans 14 amino acids. This receptor was identified in a woman in her 30s in good health. The rearrangement links TRBV19 to TRBJ1-4; D call uncertain. Sequenced material: naive CD4+ T cells sorted from blood. Noted subset: CD45RA+ positively selected. DNA for the CDR3: TGTGCCAGTAGTATCTCTGCAACTAATGAAAAACTGTTTTTT. Translation gives CASSISATNEKLFF.